This T cell receptor beta chain originates from a study of blood T cell repertoires in COVID-19. Background on the study: From the United States, Italy and Spain came samples of acute and convalescent COVID-19. Sources were T cells, B-cell-depleted T cells, or PBMCs; the material itself was cDNA or gDNA.

Between the trimmed V and J ends, which lost 2 bases and 6 bases, there was a span of 7 bases. This CDR3 contains 13 residues. Germline V gene lookup returns CDR1 MNHEY and CDR2 SVGEGT. Clones were read by immunoSEQ multiplex PCR, and TCRdb kept only the in-frame ones, dropping some. The sample lists around 100,000 clones; more than 80% were seen once. This sequence joins TRBV6-2 or TRBV6-3 and TRBJ2-2; D is ambiguous. Sequences were obtained from peripheral blood. This receptor was obtained from a woman aged 55-69 years with COVID-19, enrolled during active disease. CDR3 amino acids: CASSYPVPGELFF. The CDR3 bases are TGTGCCAGCAGTTACCCCGTCCCCGGGGAGCTGTTTTTT.